Listed here are 8 T cell receptor beta chains from one sample, sequenced in a study of Graves' ophthalmopathy and Graves' hyperthyroidism (dated by TCRdb to the late 2010s). Instrument used: Illumina HiSeq 2000. For repertoire sequencing, the TCR beta CDR3 regions were amplified from RNA transcripts. The first round was an RT-PCR using HTBI primers with the Qiagen OneStep RT-PCR kit, and this first round was followed by a second-round multiplex PCR, then size selection and purification. TCRdb redid the processing of the public reads, applying fastp at Q25 and MiXCR, and retained in-frame beta chains. Rows are combined by CDR3 protein, so each entry shows the most common genes and DNA. The sample has over a million distinct CDR3 sequences on record, 36% of them singletons. The ten biggest clones cover more than 9.5% of the sample. Sequences were obtained from peripheral blood or thyroid tissue (not recorded which). The receptors come from an adult man with Graves' hyperthyroidism.

This clonotype was counted ten times or more. This rearrangement joins TRBV20-1 to TRBJ2-7; D gene ambiguous. Germline V gives CDR1 DFQATT, CDR2 SNEGSKA (reference sequence). The V end was cut by 6 bases, the J end by 2 bases, with 14 bases between. CDR3 length: 13 residues. The CDR3 region is CSAYSPGTYEQYF. CDR3 DNA: TGCAGTGCCTACTCCCCAGGAACCTACGAGCAGTACTTC.

Notes on this clonotype: One junction end does not reproduce the germline sequence, and a read error may be involved. The chain carries TRBV5-1 and TRBJ1-3, with D maybe TRBD1 (6 bases). From germline, CDR1 is SGHRS and CDR2 YFSETQ. The length of the CDR3 is 17 residues. In DNA form, the CDR3 reads TGCGCCAGCAGCTTGGAGCGGGACACCTTCTCTGGAGACACCATATATTTT. This encodes CASSLERDTFSGDTIYF.

The chain carries TRBV29-1 and TRBJ1-2; tentatively, D is TRBD1 (5 bases). V dropped 6 bases and J dropped 0 bases, with 17 bases sitting between them. The CDR3 length is 15 residues. Germline V lookup: CDR1 SQVTM, CDR2 ANQGSEA. This chain's CDR3 is CSVDMSAASNYGYTF. As DNA, the CDR3 is TGCAGCGTGGACATGTCGGCGGCCTCTAACTATGGCTACACCTTC.

CDR3 coding DNA: TGTGCCAGCAGACTCACTCGGGGTTATAATTCACCCCTCCACTTT. Translated, it gives CASRLTRGYNSPLHF. This chain uses TRBV7-8 with TRBJ1-6; D ambiguous. The CDR3 consists of 15 residues. The germline V gene has CDR1 SGHVS and CDR2 FQNEAQ. Trimming took off 6 bases at V and 4 bases at J, with 13 bases between the two ends.

This clonotype showed up just a few times. The chain couples TRBV24-1 to TRBJ2-5, with 7 bases that match TRBD2. V lost 3 bases to trimming and J lost 5 bases; unmatched junction nucleotides: 11. The CDR3 extends over 16 amino acids. Germline CDR1 reads KGHDR; CDR2 reads SFDVKD. The CDR3 reads CATSDTGDYLLETQYF. CDR3 sequence (DNA): TGTGCCACCAGTGATACGGGGGACTACCTGCTGGAGACCCAGTACTTC.

CDR3 DNA sequence: TGTGCCAGCAGTCCCGGGACAGGGCGTACGGGGGCCAACGTCCTGACTTTC. This translates into CASSPGTGRTGANVLTF. The chain employs TRBV6-5 and TRBJ2-6; 9 bases are shared with TRBD1. Trimming at V came to 5 bases and at J to 4 bases, leaving 9 bases not matched to a gene. The CDR3 is 17 residues long. Germline V CDR1 and CDR2: MNHEY, SVGAGI.

This clonotype was seen only once. The chain combines TRBV6-5 with TRBJ1-4; maybe TRBD1 (6 bases). Germline V CDR1 and CDR2: MNHEY, SVGAGI. V was cut by 4 bases and J by 11 bases, with 23 bases left in between. The CDR3 contains 16 residues. CDR3 nucleotide sequence: TGTGCCAGCAGTTCCCGGGACACCCGAGAGAGAGAGAAACTGTTTTTT. As protein: CASSSRDTREREKLFF.

The J gene is TRBJ1-3, the V gene TRBV12-3 or TRBV12-4, with 9 bases lining up with TRBD1. Trimming cost V 6 bases and J 4 bases; bases outside gene matches: 7. This CDR3 has 15 residues. CDR3 residues: CASSFTGGDGNTIYF. DNA of the CDR3: TGTGCCAGCAGCTTTACAGGGGGCGACGGAAACACCATATATTTT.